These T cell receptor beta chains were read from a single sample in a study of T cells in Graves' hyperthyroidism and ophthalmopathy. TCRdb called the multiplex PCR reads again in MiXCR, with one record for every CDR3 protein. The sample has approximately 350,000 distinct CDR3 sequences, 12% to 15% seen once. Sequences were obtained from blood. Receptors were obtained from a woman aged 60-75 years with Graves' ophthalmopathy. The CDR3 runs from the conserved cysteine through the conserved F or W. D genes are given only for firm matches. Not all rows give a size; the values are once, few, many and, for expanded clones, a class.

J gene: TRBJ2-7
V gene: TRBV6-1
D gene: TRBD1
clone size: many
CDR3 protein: CATRDRYYEQYF
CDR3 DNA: TGTGCCACTAGGGACAGATACTACGAGCAGTACTTC

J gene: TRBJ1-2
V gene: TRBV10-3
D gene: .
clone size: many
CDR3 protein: CAISEQGRGYTF
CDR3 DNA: TGTGCCATCAGTGAACAGGGACGGGGCTACACCTTC

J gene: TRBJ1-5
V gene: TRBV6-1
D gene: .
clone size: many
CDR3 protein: CASSVIGNNQPQHF
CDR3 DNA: TGTGCCAGCAGTGTTATAGGGAACAATCAGCCCCAGCATTTT

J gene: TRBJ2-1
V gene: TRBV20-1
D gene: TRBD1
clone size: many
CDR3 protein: CSAYGQGSSYNEQFF
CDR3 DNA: TGCAGTGCCTATGGACAGGGAAGCTCCTACAATGAGCAGTTCTTC

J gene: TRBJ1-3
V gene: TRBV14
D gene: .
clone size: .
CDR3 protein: CASSQTTGSGNTIYF
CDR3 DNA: TGTGCCAGCAGCCAGACAACCGGCTCTGGAAACACCATATATTTT

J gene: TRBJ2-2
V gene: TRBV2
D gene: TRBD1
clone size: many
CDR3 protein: CASQVGQGTGELFF
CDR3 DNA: TGTGCCAGCCAAGTGGGACAGGGCACCGGGGAGCTGTTTTTT

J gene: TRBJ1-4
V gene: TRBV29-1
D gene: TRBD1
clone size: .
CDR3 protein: CSVVTGTNEKLFF
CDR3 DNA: TGCAGCGTAGTGACAGGGACTAATGAAAAACTGTTTTTT

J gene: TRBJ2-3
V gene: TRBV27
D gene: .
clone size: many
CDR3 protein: CASSQLEGTQYF
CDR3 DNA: TGTGCCAGCAGCCAATTAGAGGGTACGCAGTATTTT

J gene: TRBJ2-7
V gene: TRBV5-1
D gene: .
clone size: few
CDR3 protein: CASSLRKNYEQYF
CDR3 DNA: TGCGCCAGCAGCTTGAGGAAGAACTACGAGCAGTACTTC

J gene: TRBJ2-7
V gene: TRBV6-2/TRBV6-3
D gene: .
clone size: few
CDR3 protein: CASTSERLPSYEQYF
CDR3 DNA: TGTGCCAGCACTTCCGAGAGGCTGCCCTCCTACGAGCAGTACTTC

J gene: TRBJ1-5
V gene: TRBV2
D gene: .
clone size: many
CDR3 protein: CASSPVEDNQPQHF
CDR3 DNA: TGTGCCAGCAGCCCCGTCGAAGACAATCAGCCCCAGCATTTT

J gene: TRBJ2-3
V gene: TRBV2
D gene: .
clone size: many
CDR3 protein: CASSDSSTDTQYF
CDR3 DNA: TGTGCCAGCAGTGATAGCAGCACAGATACGCAGTATTTT

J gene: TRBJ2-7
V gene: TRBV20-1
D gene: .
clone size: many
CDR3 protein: CSAERGEEQYF
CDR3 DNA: TGCAGTGCCGAAAGAGGGGAAGAGCAGTACTTC

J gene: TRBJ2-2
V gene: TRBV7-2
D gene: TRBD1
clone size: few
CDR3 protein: CASSSGGQGAGELFF
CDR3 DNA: TGTGCCAGCAGCTCGGGTGGACAGGGGGCCGGGGAGCTGTTTTTT

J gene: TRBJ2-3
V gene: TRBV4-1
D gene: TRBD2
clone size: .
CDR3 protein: CASSQDSAGGPFTTDTQYF
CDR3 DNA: TGCGCCAGCAGCCAAGATTCAGCGGGAGGGCCGTTTACCACAGATACGCAGTATTTT

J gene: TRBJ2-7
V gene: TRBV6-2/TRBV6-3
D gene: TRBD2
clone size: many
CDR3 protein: CASSLLAGGAYEQYF
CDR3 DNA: TGTGCCAGCAGTTTACTAGCGGGAGGGGCCTACGAGCAGTACTTC

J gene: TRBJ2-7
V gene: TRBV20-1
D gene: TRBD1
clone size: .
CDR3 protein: CSARPPGTGGYEQYF
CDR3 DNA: TGCAGTGCTAGACCACCCGGGACAGGGGGCTACGAGCAGTACTTC

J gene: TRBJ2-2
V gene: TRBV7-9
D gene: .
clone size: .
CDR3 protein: CASSSGLLFGELFF
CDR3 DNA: TGTGCCAGCAGCTCGGGCCTCCTTTTCGGGGAGCTGTTTTTT

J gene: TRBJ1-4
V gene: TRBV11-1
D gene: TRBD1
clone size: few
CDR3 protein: CASSFTGTGNEKLFF
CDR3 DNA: TGTGCCAGCAGCTTCACCGGGACAGGGAATGAAAAACTGTTTTTT

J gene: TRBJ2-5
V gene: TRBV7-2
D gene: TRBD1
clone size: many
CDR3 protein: CASRRGGVETQYF
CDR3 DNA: TGTGCCAGCAGACGAGGGGGCGTGGAGACCCAGTACTTC

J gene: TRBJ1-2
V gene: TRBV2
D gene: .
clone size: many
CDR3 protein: CASSKQPYGYTF
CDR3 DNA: TGTGCCAGCAGTAAACAACCCTATGGCTACACCTTC

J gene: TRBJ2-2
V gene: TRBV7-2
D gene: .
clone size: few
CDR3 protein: CASSSAWVTGELFF
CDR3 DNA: TGTGCCAGCAGCTCCGCGTGGGTCACCGGGGAGCTGTTTTTT

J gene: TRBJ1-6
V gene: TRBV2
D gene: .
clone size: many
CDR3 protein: CASSVRGDSPLHF
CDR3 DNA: TGTGCCAGCAGTGTCCGGGGGGATTCACCCCTCCACTTT

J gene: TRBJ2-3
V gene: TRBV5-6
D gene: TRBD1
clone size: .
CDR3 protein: CASSWTGSADTQYF
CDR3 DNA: TGTGCCAGCAGCTGGACAGGGTCGGCAGATACGCAGTATTTT

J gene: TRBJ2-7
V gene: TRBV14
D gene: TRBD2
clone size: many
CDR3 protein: CASSPGTSGSSYEQYF
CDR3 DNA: TGTGCCAGCAGCCCTGGGACTAGCGGGAGCTCCTACGAGCAGTACTTC

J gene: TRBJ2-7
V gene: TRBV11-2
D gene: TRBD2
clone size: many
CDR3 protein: CASSSRGGFPAEQYF
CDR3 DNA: TGTGCCAGCAGTTCACGCGGGGGTTTCCCAGCCGAGCAGTACTTC

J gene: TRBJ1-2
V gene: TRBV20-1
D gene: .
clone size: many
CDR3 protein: CSVLVPYYGYTF
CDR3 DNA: TGCAGTGTTCTCGTTCCTTACTATGGCTACACCTTC

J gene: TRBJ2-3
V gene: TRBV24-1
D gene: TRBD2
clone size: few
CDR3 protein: CATSDMGLAGVDTQYF
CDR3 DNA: TGTGCCACCAGTGACATGGGACTAGCGGGAGTTGATACGCAGTATTTT

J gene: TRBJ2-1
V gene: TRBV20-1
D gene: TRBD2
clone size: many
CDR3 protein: CSARGVLAGYNEQFF
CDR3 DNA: TGCAGTGCTAGGGGTGTTCTAGCGGGTTACAATGAGCAGTTCTTC

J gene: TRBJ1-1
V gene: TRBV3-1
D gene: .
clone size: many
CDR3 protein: CASSDSTGNTEAFF
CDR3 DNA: TGTGCCAGCAGCGACTCTACAGGGAACACTGAAGCTTTCTTT

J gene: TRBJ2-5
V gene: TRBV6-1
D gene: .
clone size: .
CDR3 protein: CASTPGAEETQYF
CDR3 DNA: TGTGCCAGCACCCCGGGGGCTGAAGAGACCCAGTACTTC

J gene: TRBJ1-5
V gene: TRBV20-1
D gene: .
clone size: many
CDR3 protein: CSGLQGRGQPQHF
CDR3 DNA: TGCAGTGGCCTCCAAGGACGGGGTCAGCCCCAGCATTTT

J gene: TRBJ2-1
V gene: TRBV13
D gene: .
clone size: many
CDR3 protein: CASSLRDDSYNEQFF
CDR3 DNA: TGTGCCAGCAGCTTAAGGGACGACTCCTACAATGAGCAGTTCTTC

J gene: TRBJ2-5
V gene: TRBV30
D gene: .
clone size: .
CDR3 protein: CAWSGGAVSQYF
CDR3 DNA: TGTGCCTGGAGTGGAGGGGCAGTCTCCCAGTACTTC

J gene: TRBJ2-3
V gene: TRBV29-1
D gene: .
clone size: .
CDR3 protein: CSVEDLGRGLVYTDTQYF
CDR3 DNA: TGCAGCGTTGAAGATTTGGGGAGGGGGCTGGTTTACACAGATACGCAGTATTTT

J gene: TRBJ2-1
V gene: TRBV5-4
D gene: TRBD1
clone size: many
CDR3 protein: CASSNDRASNEQFF
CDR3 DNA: TGTGCCAGCAGCAATGACAGGGCCAGCAATGAGCAGTTCTTC

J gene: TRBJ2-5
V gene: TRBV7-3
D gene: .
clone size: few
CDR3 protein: CASSKGSGQETQYF
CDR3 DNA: TGTGCCAGCAGTAAGGGATCAGGGCAGGAGACCCAGTACTTC

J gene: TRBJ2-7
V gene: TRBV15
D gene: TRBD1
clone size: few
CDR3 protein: CATSRGSTGVPYEQYF
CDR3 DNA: TGTGCCACCAGCAGAGGATCGACAGGGGTCCCCTACGAGCAGTACTTC

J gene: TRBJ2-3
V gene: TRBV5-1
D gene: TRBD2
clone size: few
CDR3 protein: CASSFGGGLSTDTQYF
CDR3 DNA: TGCGCCAGCAGCTTCGGGGGGGGATTAAGCACAGATACGCAGTATTTT

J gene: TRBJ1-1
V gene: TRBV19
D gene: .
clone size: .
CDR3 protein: CASTTGTNTEVFF
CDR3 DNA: TGTGCCAGCACGACAGGAACTAACACTGAAGTTTTCTTT

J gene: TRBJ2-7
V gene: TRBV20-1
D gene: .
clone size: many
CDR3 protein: CSARDPGRVAYEQYF
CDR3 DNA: TGCAGTGCTAGAGATCCTGGCAGGGTGGCCTACGAGCAGTACTTC

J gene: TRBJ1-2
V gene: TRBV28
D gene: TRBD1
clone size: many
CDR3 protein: CASSPLGQGANYGYTF
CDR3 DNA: TGTGCCAGCAGTCCCCTGGGACAGGGGGCTAACTATGGCTACACCTTC

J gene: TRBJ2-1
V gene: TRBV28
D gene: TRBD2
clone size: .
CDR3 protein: CASSLPSGRGNEQFF
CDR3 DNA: TGTGCCAGCAGTTTGCCCAGCGGGAGAGGCAATGAGCAGTTCTTC

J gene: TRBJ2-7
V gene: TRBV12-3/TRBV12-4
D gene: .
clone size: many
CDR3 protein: CASSFRRGGVVYF
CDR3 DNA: TGTGCCAGCAGTTTCAGGCGAGGGGGGGTGGTGTACTTC

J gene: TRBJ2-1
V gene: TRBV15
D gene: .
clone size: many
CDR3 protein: CATRQGASGQFF
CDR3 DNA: TGTGCCACAAGGCAGGGGGCTAGCGGGCAGTTCTTC

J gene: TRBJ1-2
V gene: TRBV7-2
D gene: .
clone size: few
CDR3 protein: CASSLGGVGYTF
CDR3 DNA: TGTGCCAGCAGCTTAGGAGGGGTTGGCTACACCTTC

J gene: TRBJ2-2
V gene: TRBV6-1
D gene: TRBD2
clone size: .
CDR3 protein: CASRGSGRVGELFF
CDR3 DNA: TGTGCCAGCAGGGGTAGCGGGAGGGTCGGGGAGCTGTTTTTT

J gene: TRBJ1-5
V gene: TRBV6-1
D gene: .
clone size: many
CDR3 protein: CASSEAAGNQPQHF
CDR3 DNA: TGTGCCAGCAGTGAAGCTGCGGGGAATCAGCCCCAGCATTTT

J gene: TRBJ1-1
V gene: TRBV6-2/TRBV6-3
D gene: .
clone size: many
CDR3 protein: CASSYEVSGGRGFTEAFF
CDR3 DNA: TGTGCCAGCAGTTACGAAGTTTCGGGGGGGCGGGGGTTCACTGAAGCTTTCTTT

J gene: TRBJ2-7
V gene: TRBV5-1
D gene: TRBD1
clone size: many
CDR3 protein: CASSSDRGSSYEQYF
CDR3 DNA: TGCGCCAGCAGTTCGGACAGGGGGAGCTCCTACGAGCAGTACTTC

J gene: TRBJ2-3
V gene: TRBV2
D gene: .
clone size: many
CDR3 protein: CASSGGLRGRDTDTQYF
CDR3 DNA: TGTGCCAGCAGTGGGGGGCTGAGGGGACGGGACACAGATACGCAGTATTTT

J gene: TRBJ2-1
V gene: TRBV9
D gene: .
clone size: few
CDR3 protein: CASSVGRFGSSYNEQFF
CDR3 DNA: TGTGCCAGCAGCGTAGGCCGTTTCGGGAGCTCCTACAATGAGCAGTTCTTC

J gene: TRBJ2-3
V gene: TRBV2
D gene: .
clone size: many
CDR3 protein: CASRESTDTQYF
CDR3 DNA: TGTGCCAGCAGGGAAAGCACAGATACGCAGTATTTT

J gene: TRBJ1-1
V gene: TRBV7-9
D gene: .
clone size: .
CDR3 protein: CASSLGGSEAFF
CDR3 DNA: TGTGCCAGCAGCCTAGGGGGGTCGGAAGCTTTCTTT

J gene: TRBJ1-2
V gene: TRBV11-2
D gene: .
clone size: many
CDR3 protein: CASSLGLGYTF
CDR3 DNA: TGTGCCAGCAGCTTAGGCTTGGGCTACACCTTC

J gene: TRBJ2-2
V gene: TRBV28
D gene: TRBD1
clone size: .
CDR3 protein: CASSGYRDRKSYRAGELFF
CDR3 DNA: TGTGCCAGCAGTGGATACCGGGACAGAAAATCCTACAGAGCCGGGGAGCTGTTTTTT

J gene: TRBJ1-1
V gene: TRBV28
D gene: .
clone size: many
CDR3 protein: CASSLEYTEAFF
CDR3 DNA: TGTGCCAGCAGTCTTGAGTACACTGAAGCTTTCTTT